These T cell receptor beta chains were read from a single sample in a study of blood T cell repertoires in COVID-19. Using immunoSEQ multiplex PCR, the repertoire was profiled, and TCRdb retains in-frame clones only, with some absent. The sample carries about 270,000 clones, around 81% recorded once. The sample comprised peripheral blood. Receptors were obtained from a woman in her fifties or sixties with active or convalescent COVID-19. CDR3s include the opening cysteine and the closing phenylalanine or tryptophan. A D gene is named only where the DNA matches it firmly. Clone size appears in some rows only: once, few, many, or a class for an expanded clone.

>TRBD1|few|TRBV7-9|TRBJ2-5
TGTGCCAGCAGCTCCAGGGGGCCAGAGACCCAGTACTTC
CASSSRGPETQYF
>TRBD1|-|TRBV6-8|TRBJ2-3
TGTGCCAGCAGTCCCAAAGACAGGGCTGGGGCAGATACGCAGTATTTT
CASSPKDRAGADTQYF
>TRBD2|-|TRBV18|TRBJ2-7
TGTGCCAGCTCACCATCACGGGGGGAAGGGTACGAGCAGTACTTC
CASSPSRGEGYEQYF
>TRBD1|-|TRBV10-2|TRBJ2-5
TGCGCCAGCAGTCCGGGACAGGACTACCAAGAGACCCAGTACTTC
CASSPGQDYQETQYF
>-|few|TRBV27|TRBJ2-7
TGTGCCAGCAGGGGCGCAGGGTTGAACGAGCAGTACTTC
CASRGAGLNEQYF
>-|-|TRBV15|TRBJ1-5
TGTGCCACCAGCAGAGCCGGGGTGGATAATCAGCCCCAGCATTTT
CATSRAGVDNQPQHF
>TRBD1|-|TRBV4-2|TRBJ1-1
TGTGCCAGCAGCCAAGAGGCGGGACAGTTAAAAGCTTTCTTT
CASSQEAGQLKAFF
>-|-|TRBV6-6|TRBJ2-2
TGTGCCAGCAGTCACAGGAACACCGGGGAGCTGTTTTTT
CASSHRNTGELFF
>TRBD1|-|TRBV7-2|TRBJ2-5
TGTGCCAGCAGCCGAGACAGGGGAGAGACCCAGTACTTC
CASSRDRGETQYF
>-|-|TRBV18|TRBJ1-1
TGTGCCAGCTCACTTACAGGGAACACTGAAGCTTTCTTT
CASSLTGNTEAFF
>-|-|TRBV19|TRBJ1-5
TGTGCCAGTAATCGGGGAATTAGGCAGCCCCAGCATTTT
CASNRGIRQPQHF
>-|-|TRBV3-1/TRBV3-2|TRBJ2-2
TGTGCCAGCAGCCAATTCGGGCGGGGTCTGAACACCGGGGAGCTGTTTTTT
CASSQFGRGLNTGELFF
>-|-|TRBV24-1|TRBJ1-5
TGTGCCACCAGAGGAGGAAGCGGGGCTGCGCAGCCCCAGCATTTT
CATRGGSGAAQPQHF
>TRBD1|-|TRBV14|TRBJ1-1
TGTGCCAGCACCTTTAGGACAGGGCGGGGAGACACTGAAGCTTTCTTT
CASTFRTGRGDTEAFF
>-|-|TRBV19|TRBJ2-5
TGTGCCAGTAGTTTTACGGCGGGAGAGACCCAGTACTTC
CASSFTAGETQYF
>-|-|TRBV18|TRBJ2-2
TGTGCCAGCTCACCCAGGGTGAACACCGGGGAGCTGTTTTTT
CASSPRVNTGELFF
>-|-|TRBV29-1|TRBJ2-4
TGCAGCGCTTCCGGAGCCCAACCAGCCAAAAACATTCAGTACTTC
CSASGAQPAKNIQYF
>-|-|TRBV25-1|TRBJ2-7
TGTGCCAGCAGTGAACCGGGACACCACCTCTACGAGCAGTACTTC
CASSEPGHHLYEQYF
>TRBD1|-|TRBV6-6|TRBJ1-1
TGTGCCAGCAGTACCAACAGGGGAAAGAACACTGAAGCTTTCTTT
CASSTNRGKNTEAFF
>TRBD1|-|TRBV7-3|TRBJ2-3
TGTGCCAGCAGCTCCGGACAGGGCCCTTCTGCGCAGTATTTT
CASSSGQGPSAQYF
>-|-|TRBV3-1/TRBV3-2|TRBJ1-3
TGTGCCAGCAGCCAAAATCCAGGCGACTCTGGAAACACCATATATTTT
CASSQNPGDSGNTIYF
>-|-|TRBV7-8|TRBJ1-5
TGTGCCAGCAGCTTATATTCAGGGATCGACAAGCCCCAGCATTTT
CASSLYSGIDKPQHF
>-|-|TRBV29-1|TRBJ2-1
TGCAGCGTACGTCCCAGGGGCGACAATGAGCAGTTCTTC
CSVRPRGDNEQFF
>TRBD1|-|TRBV9|TRBJ1-3
TGTGCCAGCAGCGTCGGGACAGGGGGGAACTCTGGAAACACCATATATTTT
CASSVGTGGNSGNTIYF
>-|-|TRBV27|TRBJ1-5
TGTGCCAGCAGGGCAGGGCAAAATCAGCCCCAGCATTTT
CASRAGQNQPQHF
>TRBD2|-|TRBV7-2|TRBJ2-3
TGTGCCAGCAGCGAGGGACTAGGCACAGATACGCAGTATTTT
CASSEGLGTDTQYF
>-|-|TRBV14|TRBJ1-5
TGTGCCAGCAGCCAAGACAGGGGTCAGCCCCAGCATTTT
CASSQDRGQPQHF
>TRBD2|-|TRBV5-4|TRBJ2-5
TGTGCCAGCAGCTTGGACGGCGGATTCACGGGGGGGCGGGAGACCCAGTACTTC
CASSLDGGFTGGRETQYF
>-|-|TRBV12-5|TRBJ1-2
TGTGCTAGTGGCCCGTCAGGGAGGGCGGACTATGGCTACACCTTC
CASGPSGRADYGYTF
>-|-|TRBV2|TRBJ1-1
TGTGCCAGCAGTGTCCAGGGGCGGACTGAAGCTTTCTTT
CASSVQGRTEAFF